Described below is a single T cell receptor beta chain sequence and its context. There is no known antigen for this receptor. Base qualities are not provided; no much larger clone lies one nucleotide away. These data originate in a study of OX40 agonist ivuxolimab in advanced cancers. For context, the study as a whole: The costimulatory receptor OX40 (CD134) was targeted by ivuxolimab, a fully human IgG2 agonistic monoclonal antibody. Prior anti-PD-1, anti-PD-L1 or anti-CTLA-4 therapy was permitted, and checkpoint inhibitors had been received by around 39% of dose-escalation patients. Among the approximately 50 dose-escalation patients, about 20 had hepatocellular carcinoma, approximately 15 melanoma, 9 renal cell carcinoma and 9 head and neck cancer. The paper reports the monotherapy dose-escalation portion (N = 52 patients) of the phase I ivuxolimab trial. Intravenous ivuxolimab was administered to patients every 2 weeks at six dose levels: 0.01, 0.1, 0.3, 1.5, 3 and 10 mg/kg. In the dose-escalation cohort, around four fifths of patients were male, and the mean age was around 60 years with a range of roughly 20 to 85. Partial responses occurred in three dose-escalation patients: two with cutaneous melanoma and one with hepatocellular carcinoma. The purpose of peripheral TCRbeta sequencing was to test whether ivuxolimab changed TCR sequence diversity and led to clonal T-cell expansion. The paper as a whole reports these results and caveats: The antigen specificity of the peripheral T cells that underwent clonal expansion was not determined. Low levels of normalized T-cell clonal expansion were also seen in some patients who did not respond. On average, CD8+ T cells showed more expanded clones than CD4+ T cells after ivuxolimab. At doses from 0.1 to 3.0 mg/kg, clonal expansion was seen in both CD4+ and CD8+ blood T cells between baseline and week 6. In the 0.1-3.0 mg/kg groups, partial responders had among the lowest normalized peripheral clonal expansion, particularly in CD8+ T cells.

Genomic DNA was isolated from the sorted cells so that the TCRbeta CDR3 region could be sequenced. TCRbeta CDR3 regions were sequenced using the immunoSEQ Assay. TCRdb re-hosts the immuneACCESS table, in-frame sequences only. Its copies lack some clones; in the studies checked, an unresolved V gene accounts for under half of them, and the cause for the rest is not known. The sample includes about 79,000 clones, with approximately 85% observed a single time. Clones ranked in the top ten supply roughly 3.4% of the sample. CDR1 and CDR2 (MNHEY, SVGAGI) derive from the germline V gene. The CDR3, cysteine through phenylalanine, is 12 amino acids long. The CDR3 DNA has 36 bases and is translated from base 1. The junction shows trimming of 3 bases on V and 4 bases on J, plus 4 bases between the germline ends. The trial excluded patients who had a history of autoimmune disease or who were on systemic immunosuppression. Peripheral blood for TCR sequencing was collected from all dose cohorts at baseline, on cycle 4 day 1, and on cycle 7 day 1. The samples were taken from a phase I, first-in-human, multicenter, open-label dose-escalation trial of ivuxolimab. The trial enrolled adults with locally advanced or metastatic head and neck squamous cell, hepatocellular, melanoma or renal cell carcinoma. CD4+ and CD8+ T cells were sorted separately from peripheral blood before TCR sequencing.

This receptor chain uses TRBV6-5 and TRBJ1-3; the D segment cannot be called with confidence. This receptor was obtained from an adult with an advanced solid tumor such as melanoma, head and neck, liver or kidney cancer. The source was CD4+ or CD8+ T cells sorted from blood, collected in a trial of the OX40 agonist ivuxolimab. DNA sequence: TGTGCCAGCAGTTATGCGGGAAACACCATATATTTT. Its amino acids are CASSYAGNTIYF.